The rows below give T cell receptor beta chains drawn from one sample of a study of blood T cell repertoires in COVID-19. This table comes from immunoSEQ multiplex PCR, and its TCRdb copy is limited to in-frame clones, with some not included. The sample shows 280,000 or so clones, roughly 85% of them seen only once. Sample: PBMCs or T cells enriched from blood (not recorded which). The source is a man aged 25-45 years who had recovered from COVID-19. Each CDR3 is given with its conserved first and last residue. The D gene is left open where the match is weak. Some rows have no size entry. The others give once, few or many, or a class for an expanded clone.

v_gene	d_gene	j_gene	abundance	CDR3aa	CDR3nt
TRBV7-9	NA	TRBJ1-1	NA	CASSLVTEGITEAFF	TGTGCCAGCAGCTTAGTGACGGAGGGGATCACTGAAGCTTTCTTT
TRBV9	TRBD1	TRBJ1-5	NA	CASSSRQGGQPQHF	TGTGCCAGCAGCTCACGACAGGGGGGACAGCCCCAGCATTTT
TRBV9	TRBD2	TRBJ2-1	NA	CASSVGTSGGPYNEQFF	TGTGCCAGCAGCGTAGGAACTAGCGGGGGGCCCTACAATGAGCAGTTCTTC
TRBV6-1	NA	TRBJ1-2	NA	CASSELLGVKANYGYTF	TGTGCCAGCAGTGAACTTTTAGGGGTAAAGGCTAACTATGGCTACACCTTC
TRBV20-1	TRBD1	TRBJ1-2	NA	CSATDRGRGYGYTF	TGCAGTGCTACTGACAGGGGGCGCGGGTATGGCTACACCTTC
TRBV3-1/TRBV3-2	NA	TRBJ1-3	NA	CASSQVVSFGDTIYF	TGTGCCAGCAGCCAAGTCGTTTCCTTCGGGGACACCATATATTTT
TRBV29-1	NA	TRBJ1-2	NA	CSVEKQGANYGYTF	TGCAGCGTTGAAAAACAGGGAGCTAACTATGGCTACACCTTC
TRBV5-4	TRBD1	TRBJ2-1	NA	CASSQGQGSYNEQFF	TGTGCCAGCAGCCAGGGACAGGGCTCCTACAATGAGCAGTTCTTC
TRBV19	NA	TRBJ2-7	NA	CASSPLGRGASYEQYF	TGTGCCAGTAGTCCCCTGGGACGGGGGGCCTCCTACGAGCAGTACTTC
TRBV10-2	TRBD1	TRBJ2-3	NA	CASIQGAKDTQYF	TGCGCCAGCATCCAGGGGGCGAAAGATACGCAGTATTTT
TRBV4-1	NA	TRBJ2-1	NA	CASSQGWTSYNEQFF	TGCGCCAGCAGCCAAGGTTGGACATCCTACAATGAGCAGTTCTTC
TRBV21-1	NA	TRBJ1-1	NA	CASSKESLWSFGKRKNTEAFF	TGTGCCAGCAGCAAAGAGTCTTTGTGGAGCTTCGGTAAGAGGAAGAACACTGAAGCTTTCTTT
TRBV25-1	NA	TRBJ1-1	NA	CASSLFTATEAFF	TGTGCCAGCAGCCTATTCACAGCCACTGAAGCTTTCTTT
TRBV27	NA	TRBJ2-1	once	CASSLEDSLGHEQFF	TGTGCCAGCAGTTTGGAGGACAGCCTAGGCCATGAGCAGTTCTTC
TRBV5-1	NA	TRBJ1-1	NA	CASSLGSGGMNTEAFF	TGCGCCAGCAGCTTGGGGTCCGGGGGTATGAACACTGAAGCTTTCTTT
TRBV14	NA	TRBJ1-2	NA	CASSQGGDYGYTF	TGTGCCAGCAGCCAAGGGGGGGACTATGGCTACACCTTC
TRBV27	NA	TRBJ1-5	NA	CASSYTGSNQPQHF	TGTGCCAGCAGTTACACAGGTAGCAATCAGCCCCAGCATTTT
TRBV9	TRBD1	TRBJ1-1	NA	CASSAGGTEAFF	TGTGCCAGCAGCGCAGGGGGTACTGAAGCTTTCTTT
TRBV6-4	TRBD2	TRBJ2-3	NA	CASSDSASGGANTQYF	TGTGCCAGCAGTGACTCGGCTAGCGGGGGGGCAAATACGCAGTATTTT
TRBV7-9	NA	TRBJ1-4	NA	CASSLGRGNEKLFF	TGTGCCAGCAGCTTAGGGCGAGGTAATGAAAAACTGTTTTTT
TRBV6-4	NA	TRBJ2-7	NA	CASSDQRELVVYEQYF	TGTGCCAGCAGTGACCAACGGGAGTTAGTAGTCTACGAGCAGTACTTC
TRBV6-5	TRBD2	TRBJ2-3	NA	CASSRRLAGSDTQYF	TGTGCCAGCAGCCGCCGACTAGCGGGGTCAGATACGCAGTATTTT
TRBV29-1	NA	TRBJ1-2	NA	CSVNSPAGYTF	TGCAGCGTTAATAGCCCCGCCGGCTACACCTTC
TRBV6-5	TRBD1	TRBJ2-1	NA	CASSQGDYNEQFF	TGTGCCAGCAGCCAGGGGGACTACAATGAGCAGTTCTTC
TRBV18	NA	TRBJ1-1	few	CASSPPPGVNTEAFF	TGTGCCAGCTCACCACCCCCCGGGGTGAACACTGAAGCTTTCTTT
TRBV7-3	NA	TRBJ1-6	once	CASSLGSSYNSPLHF	TGTGCCAGCAGCTTAGGGAGCTCCTATAATTCACCCCTCCACTTT
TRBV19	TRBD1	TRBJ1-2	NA	CATTAGTGGDYGYTF	TGTGCCACTACGGCCGGGACAGGGGGGGACTATGGCTACACCTTC
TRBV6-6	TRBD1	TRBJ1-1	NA	CASREGQAVTEAFF	TGTGCCAGCAGGGAAGGACAGGCGGTTACTGAAGCTTTCTTT
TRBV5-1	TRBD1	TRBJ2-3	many	CASSRDDRAGTDTQYF	TGCGCCAGCAGCCGAGACGACAGGGCCGGCACAGATACGCAGTATTTT
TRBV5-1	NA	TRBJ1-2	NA	CASSLVGQASGYTF	TGCGCCAGCAGCTTGGTGGGCCAGGCGAGCGGCTACACCTTC
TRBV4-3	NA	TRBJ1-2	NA	CASSHIPGHLVEGYTF	TGCGCCAGCAGCCACATACCGGGACATCTTGTCGAGGGCTACACCTTC